This paragraph reports one TCR beta chain. The target antigen is unknown. With V trimmed by 4 bases and J by 5 bases, 6 bases remained unmatched. This CDR3 has 14 residues. From germline, CDR1 is KGHSH and CDR2 LQKENI. This sample is part of a study of long-term antiretroviral therapy in people with HIV. For the study at large: The earliest samples came about a decade before the 2015 immediate-ART recommendation.

The study's findings and limits: Drawn between 2004 and 2017, the blood was possibly obtained under older ART regimens.

Survey-level resolution applied to immunoSEQ assay v3.0. Sequenced by immunoSEQ multiplex PCR; TCRdb stores in-frame clones only, minus some. The sample has 20,000 to 25,000 clones; less than 80% are singletons. This receptor was obtained from a woman between 40 and 55 years old with HIV. The chain recombines TRBV18 with TRBJ1-1; 8 bases are shared with TRBD1. The sequencing here drew on unsorted PBMCs, taken 1.1 years before starting antiretroviral therapy. CDR3 protein: CASSQDRERTEAFF. The DNA of the CDR3 is TGTGCCAGCTCACAGGACAGGGAACGAACTGAAGCTTTCTTT.